Listed below are T cell receptor beta chains from one sample, sequenced in a study of Ad26.COV2.S vaccination and SARS-CoV-2 variants. Libraries were prepared by immunoSEQ multiplex PCR; TCRdb keeps only in-frame clonotypes and omits some of them. The repertoire holds 350,000 to 500,000 clones, around 90% seen once, with 10% to 15% in the top ten. The material was peripheral blood, obtained in a trial of Ad26.COV2.S vaccine versus placebo. The origin of the receptors is a person between 18 and 59 years old who received the Ad26.COV2.S COVID-19 vaccine or a placebo. Both conserved end residues are part of each CDR3. A D gene is named only where the DNA matches it firmly. The size entry is marked missing in some rows and otherwise reads once, few, many or a size class.

j_call,cdr3_length,d_call,clone_size,v_call,cdr3_nt,cdr3_aa
TRBJ2-5,14,-,-,TRBV19,TGTGCCAGTAGTATAATGCTTTCTGGGGAGACCCAGTACTTC,CASSIMLSGETQYF
TRBJ1-1,14,-,-,TRBV2,TGTGCCAGCAGTAAGACGGAGAGCAACACTGAAGCTTTCTTT,CASSKTESNTEAFF
TRBJ2-1,15,TRBD2,-,TRBV19,TGTGCCAGTAGTATACGGGGGGTAGCCTACAATGAGCAGTTCTTC,CASSIRGVAYNEQFF
TRBJ2-3,18,TRBD2,-,TRBV4-3,TGCGCCAGCAGCCAAGCTCCAAGCGGGGTAGTAGAGACAGATACGCAGTATTTT,CASSQAPSGVVETDTQYF
TRBJ2-7,13,-,-,TRBV7-8,TGTGCCAGCAGGGGGGATTCAGCCTACGAGCAGTACTTC,CASRGDSAYEQYF
TRBJ2-3,16,TRBD1,-,TRBV6-6,TGTGCCAGCAGTTCTCAGGGGGCGCTTGGCACAGATACGCAGTATTTT,CASSSQGALGTDTQYF
TRBJ2-5,15,-,-,TRBV5-5,TGTGCCAGCAGCTTGGTCTTAGGGACTCAAGAGACCCAGTACTTC,CASSLVLGTQETQYF
TRBJ1-5,13,-,-,TRBV19,TGTGCCAGTAGTATTAGGAGGAATCAGCCCCAGCATTTT,CASSIRRNQPQHF
TRBJ2-1,17,-,once,TRBV18,TGTGCCAGCTCACCACCTTTCGGCGGTGATCTGGACAATGAGCAGTTCTTC,CASSPPFGGDLDNEQFF
TRBJ2-3,18,TRBD2,-,TRBV7-2,TGTGCCAGCAGCCCTACCTCGGGACTAGCGGCAAGCACAGATACGCAGTATTTT,CASSPTSGLAASTDTQYF
TRBJ2-3,15,TRBD2,-,TRBV6-1,TGTGCCAGCAGTGAACTAGCGGGAGGACCAGATACGCAGTATTTT,CASSELAGGPDTQYF
TRBJ2-7,15,-,-,TRBV15,TGTGCCACCAGCAGAACTCTAGGGGACTTCAACGAGCAGTACTTC,CATSRTLGDFNEQYF
TRBJ2-3,17,TRBD2,-,TRBV5-4,TGTGCCAGCAGCAGGCTGGGGACTAGCGGGAGTTCAGATACGCAGTATTTT,CASSRLGTSGSSDTQYF
TRBJ1-2,17,-,-,TRBV18,TGTGCCAGCTCACTCTACCAGGCAAACGGAGCATACGAAGGCTACACCTTC,CASSLYQANGAYEGYTF
TRBJ2-1,15,TRBD1,-,TRBV5-6,TGTGCCAGCAGCACCGGGACAGTGATCTACAATGAGCAGTTCTTC,CASSTGTVIYNEQFF
TRBJ1-1,13,TRBD1,-,TRBV7-9,TGTGCCAGCAACGACAGGGTGAACACTGAAGCTTTCTTT,CASNDRVNTEAFF
TRBJ2-1,13,-,-,TRBV24-1,TGTGCCACCAGTGAGCGGGAAAACAATGAGCAGTTCTTC,CATSERENNEQFF
TRBJ2-3,16,TRBD2,-,TRBV28,TGTGCCAGCAGTTCCGGGACTAGCGGGAGAACAGATACGCAGTATTTT,CASSSGTSGRTDTQYF
TRBJ2-2,13,-,-,TRBV4-3,TGCGCCAGCAGCCAAGACGTCACCGGGGAGCTGTTTTTT,CASSQDVTGELFF
TRBJ2-5,16,TRBD2,once,TRBV7-9,TGTGCCAGCAGCTTAGTTGGGGAGGGCCCTCGGGAGACCCAGTACTTC,CASSLVGEGPRETQYF
TRBJ2-7,15,-,-,TRBV11-2,TGTGCCAGCAGCTTAGTGGTGGGGAGCTCCTACGAGCAGTACTTC,CASSLVVGSSYEQYF
TRBJ2-1,14,TRBD1,-,TRBV7-9,TGTGCCAGCAGCTTCCGGGACAGCTACAATGAGCAGTTCTTC,CASSFRDSYNEQFF
TRBJ1-1,15,-,-,TRBV6-5,TGTGCCAGCACCAAAACGGGGCCCCGGAACACTGAAGCTTTCTTT,CASTKTGPRNTEAFF
TRBJ2-1,13,-,-,TRBV7-2,TGTGCCAGCAGCTTAGTAGTATCGTGGGTACAGTTCTTC,CASSLVVSWVQFF
TRBJ2-5,15,TRBD2,-,TRBV24-1,TGTGCCACCATCAGATATGCGGGAGGGGGCGAGACCCAGTACTTC,CATIRYAGGGETQYF
TRBJ2-1,13,-,few,TRBV7-9,TGTGCCAGCAGCCATGAACTAGCAGATGAGCAGTTCTTC,CASSHELADEQFF
TRBJ2-3,19,-,-,TRBV3-1/TRBV3-2,TGTGCCAGCAGCCAAGCACTGGGCGGTGCGGGCCTTGGGGCAGATACGCAGTATTTT,CASSQALGGAGLGADTQYF
TRBJ2-7,13,TRBD1,-,TRBV3-1/TRBV3-2,TGTGCCAGCAAACGACAGGGGACCTACGAGCAGTACTTC,CASKRQGTYEQYF
TRBJ1-1,14,-,-,TRBV9,TGTGCCAGCAGCCCGGGCCCCCGCGGGACTGAAGCTTTCTTT,CASSPGPRGTEAFF
TRBJ1-5,15,-,-,TRBV5-5,TGTGCCAGCAGCTCTACCGGGATTCCCAATCAGCCCCAGCATTTT,CASSSTGIPNQPQHF
TRBJ1-2,12,-,-,TRBV30,TGTGCCTGGAGTACAGGGACTCACGGCTACACCTTC,CAWSTGTHGYTF
TRBJ2-2,16,-,-,TRBV27,TGTGCCAGCAGTTCTACAAGCGGCGGTTCGTCCGGGGAGCTGTTTTTT,CASSSTSGGSSGELFF
TRBJ1-5,13,-,-,TRBV6-5,TGTGCCAGCAGTCCCTCGGGGGCAGCGCCCCAGCATTTT,CASSPSGAAPQHF
TRBJ2-5,16,-,few,TRBV7-9,TGTGCCAGCAGCTTACTTTTACAGGGTAGGCGAGAGACCCAGTACTTC,CASSLLLQGRRETQYF
TRBJ2-1,12,-,-,TRBV12-3/TRBV12-4,TGTGCCAGCAGAATCCTAAGGGGGGCCCAGTTCTTC,CASRILRGAQFF
TRBJ2-3,16,TRBD1,-,TRBV19,TGTGCCAGTAGTATGGGGACAGGGCACTCTAAGAGTACGCAGTATTTT,CASSMGTGHSKSTQYF
TRBJ2-3,18,-,-,TRBV7-9,TGTGCCAGCAGCTCTACGATCCTCGCCCAAGAGCGCACAGATACGCAGTATTTT,CASSSTILAQERTDTQYF
TRBJ2-1,14,-,-,TRBV4-1,TGCGCCAGCAGCCAAGGGTACGACTCAGATGGGCAGTTCTTC,CASSQGYDSDGQFF
TRBJ2-7,12,-,-,TRBV29-1,TGCAGCGTTGAAGGGACAGCCTACGAGCAGTACTTC,CSVEGTAYEQYF
TRBJ2-7,14,TRBD2,-,TRBV3-1/TRBV3-2,TGTGCCAGCAGCCTCACTAGCGGGATTTCCGAGCAGTACTTC,CASSLTSGISEQYF
TRBJ2-3,17,TRBD2,-,TRBV3-1/TRBV3-2,TGTGCCAGCAGCCAAAGTCTAGCGGGAGGGACCACAGATACGCAGTATTTT,CASSQSLAGGTTDTQYF
TRBJ2-1,16,-,once,TRBV12-5,TGTGCTAGTGGTTTGGTACTGGCAGGACCTTACAATGAGCAGTTCTTC,CASGLVLAGPYNEQFF
TRBJ2-7,15,-,-,TRBV5-8,TGTGCCAGCAGCTTGGGTCGACTAGTTCAATACGAGCAGTACTTC,CASSLGRLVQYEQYF
TRBJ1-1,14,-,-,TRBV5-4,TGTGCCAGCAGTCTAACCTATCCGGTGACTGAAGCTTTCTTT,CASSLTYPVTEAFF
TRBJ2-3,14,-,-,TRBV2,TGTGCCAGCAGTGAAAGGGGGTTTGTGGATACGCAGTATTTT,CASSERGFVDTQYF
TRBJ2-2,16,-,-,TRBV7-2,TGTGCCAGCAGCTCGACTGGATTGCCTGTCGGTGGGGAGCTGTTTTTT,CASSSTGLPVGGELFF
TRBJ2-7,14,-,-,TRBV6-5,TGTGCCACCGCCCCCTACAGGGAGACCTACGAGCAGTACTTC,CATAPYRETYEQYF